This T cell receptor (beta chain) was sequenced in a study of cytomegalovirus exposure and HLA in healthy donors. Study overall: The 90 to 150 validation repertoires used the same platform as the 650 to 800 first-cohort repertoires, a later analysis reported.

Study conclusions and caveats: Investigators reported 150 to 200 TCR beta chains as tied to cytomegalovirus. The classifier, whose performance was assessed in both the original and validation cohorts, reportedly diagnosed cytomegalovirus status with high specificity and sensitivity.

Sequencing was performed with immunoSEQ multiplex PCR; in TCRdb, only in-frame clones are kept and a portion is missing. The sample has under 300,000 clones, 90% seen once; the top ten hold around 0.34%. The germline CDR1 and CDR2 sequences are MRHNA and SNTAGT. This CDR3 comprises 15 residues. Trimming removed 5 bases from V and 3 bases from J; junction bases left unmatched: 3. The sample holds many counts of this clone. Antigen: not known. The clonotype originates from a woman aged 18-35 years in good health and CMV-seronegative. Sequenced material: PBMCs. The chain joins TRBV6-4 to TRBJ2-1; the match to TRBD2 covers 11 bases. The CDR3 DNA reads as TGTGCCAGCAGTCCGGGACTAGCGGACTACAATGAGCAGTTCTTC. Translation: CASSPGLADYNEQFF.